These T cell receptor beta chains were read from a single sample in a study of T cell changes during pregnancy in multiple sclerosis. Libraries were prepared by immunoSEQ multiplex PCR; TCRdb keeps only in-frame clonotypes and omits some of them. The sample has 40,000 to 45,000 clones; 80% to 90% are singletons. Material: CD4+ T cells from peripheral blood mononuclear cells, obtained in the first trimester of pregnancy. These TCRs come from a female donor with multiple sclerosis, enrolled in a pregnancy study. CDR3s include the opening cysteine and the closing phenylalanine or tryptophan. A D gene is named only where the DNA matches it firmly. The size entry is marked missing in some rows and otherwise reads once, few, many or a size class.

j_call d_call v_call clone_size cdr3_nt cdr3_aa
TRBJ1-3 NA TRBV9 NA TGTGCCAGCAGCAACTGGGGAGATTTCTCTGGAAACACCATATATTTT CASSNWGDFSGNTIYF
TRBJ2-1 NA TRBV2 NA TGTGCCAGCAGTGAAGCGCTAGGAGCGGCTAATGAGCAGTTCTTC CASSEALGAANEQFF
TRBJ1-3 NA TRBV21-1 NA TGTGCCAGCAGCACCGAACAGGGGGCTGGAAACACCATATATTTT CASSTEQGAGNTIYF
TRBJ2-4 NA TRBV5-4 NA TGTGCCAGCAGCAGGCCAGTGGCCGGGGGCAAAAACATTCAGTACTTC CASSRPVAGGKNIQYF
TRBJ2-7 NA TRBV19 NA TGTGCCAGTAGTATGCAGGGAACGATGAACGAGCAGTACTTC CASSMQGTMNEQYF
TRBJ1-1 NA TRBV7-8 NA TGTGCCAGCAGCTTATACGGCCGTAGACAGACCTCGAACACTGAAGCTTTCTTT CASSLYGRRQTSNTEAFF
TRBJ2-3 NA TRBV18 NA TGTGCCAGCTCAAGGGACAACCCCACTAGCACAGATACGCAGTATTTT CASSRDNPTSTDTQYF
TRBJ1-2 TRBD1 TRBV18 NA TGTGCCAGCTCACTTCGAGGGACAGACTATGGCTACACCTTC CASSLRGTDYGYTF
TRBJ2-7 NA TRBV5-6 NA TGTGCCAGCAGCTTCCGACTGGGTCCGGGGAACGAGCAGTACTTC CASSFRLGPGNEQYF
TRBJ1-1 NA TRBV29-1 few TGCAGCGTCGCAACAGTGAACACTGAAGCTTTCTTT CSVATVNTEAFF
TRBJ2-7 NA TRBV28 once TGTGCCAGCAGCTCCGGGACAAAGCAGTACTTC CASSSGTKQYF
TRBJ2-3 NA TRBV9 NA TGTGCCAGCAGCGTAACCGACTTCCGTAGCGGAAGCACAGATACGCAGTATTTT CASSVTDFRSGSTDTQYF
TRBJ1-1 NA TRBV18 few TGTGCCAGCTCACACGGACAGTTGAACACTGAAGCTTTCTTT CASSHGQLNTEAFF
TRBJ2-1 TRBD2 TRBV10-3 NA TGTGCCATCAGTGCCTCCGGGACTAGCGGGAGTGATGAGCAGTTCTTC CAISASGTSGSDEQFF
TRBJ2-7 TRBD2 TRBV28 NA TGTGCCAGCAGTCGTATGACTAGCGGGACCCTCTCCTACGAGCAGTACTTC CASSRMTSGTLSYEQYF
TRBJ2-2 NA TRBV20-1 NA TGCAGTGCACTTACCACCGGGGAGCTGTTTTTT CSALTTGELFF
TRBJ2-1 TRBD2 TRBV5-1 NA TGCGCCAGCAGCTATTGGGATAGCGGGAATGAGCAGTTCTTC CASSYWDSGNEQFF
TRBJ2-3 NA TRBV18 NA TGTGCCAGCTCACCCGTCACACCTAGCACAGATACGCAGTATTTT CASSPVTPSTDTQYF
TRBJ2-5 TRBD2 TRBV5-1 NA TGCGCCAGCTCCGGCGGGAGAACCGAAGAGACCCAGTACTTC CASSGGRTEETQYF
TRBJ2-6 TRBD1 TRBV7-2 few TGTGCCAGCAGCTCCCGGGGACAGGGTGGGCCTGGGGCCAACGTCCTGACTTTC CASSSRGQGGPGANVLTF
TRBJ2-3 TRBD2 TRBV7-3 few TGTGCCAGCAGCTTACGGGAGGGGGATACGCAGTATTTT CASSLREGDTQYF
TRBJ2-2 NA TRBV5-4 NA TGTGCCAGCAGCAGAAGCGGGTTATACACCGGGGAGCTGTTTTTT CASSRSGLYTGELFF
TRBJ2-7 NA TRBV11-3 NA TGTGCCAGCAGCTTCCCTCGGGAGCAGTACTTC CASSFPREQYF
TRBJ2-1 TRBD2 TRBV11-2 NA TGTGCCAGCAGCCTAACTAGCGGCACCTACAATGAGCAGTTCTTC CASSLTSGTYNEQFF
TRBJ2-2 TRBD2 TRBV5-4 few TGTGCCAGCAGTTCGCGACTAGCGGGTCCCACCGGGGAGCTGTTTTTT CASSSRLAGPTGELFF
TRBJ2-3 TRBD2 TRBV6-4 NA TGTGCCAGCAGGCGAACCAGGACTAGCGGGAGGGTAGCGGATACGCAGTATTTT CASRRTRTSGRVADTQYF
TRBJ2-5 NA TRBV5-1 NA TGCGCCAGCAGCTTGGTGGGAGCTCTCCAAGAGACCCAGTACTTC CASSLVGALQETQYF
TRBJ2-7 TRBD1 TRBV18 NA TGTGCCAGCTCACCACAGGGAACAGGGGGCGGCTACGAGCAGTACTTC CASSPQGTGGGYEQYF
TRBJ2-5 TRBD2 TRBV27 once TGTGCCAGCAGTCAATCTAGCGGGAGGGGGGAGACCCAGTACTTC CASSQSSGRGETQYF
TRBJ2-1 NA TRBV28 NA TGTGCCAGCAGTCCCCCAGGGCCCCCCAATGAGCAGTTCTTC CASSPPGPPNEQFF
TRBJ2-3 NA TRBV5-4 NA TGTGCCAGCAGCCCGGGGTCACCGGTTGGAGCAGATACGCAGTATTTT CASSPGSPVGADTQYF
TRBJ2-2 NA TRBV9 NA TGTGCCAGCAGCGTAGGACAGACGGGCGGGGAGCTGTTTTTT CASSVGQTGGELFF
TRBJ1-2 NA TRBV19 NA TGTGCCAGTAGTATCCGGACGGGGGGCGGCTACACCTTC CASSIRTGGGYTF
TRBJ2-7 NA TRBV2 few TGTGCCAGCAGCGCTCGGGACTTCTCCTACGAGCAGTACTTC CASSARDFSYEQYF
TRBJ1-4 NA TRBV30 NA TGTGCCTGGAGTGAAGAACAGGCCCGGGGGGGGGTGTTTTTT CAWSEEQARGGVFF
TRBJ1-2 TRBD1 TRBV19 NA TGTGCCAGTAGTAGGTACGGGACAGACCTCCTTTTAGGCTATGGCTACACCTTC CASSRYGTDLLLGYGYTF
TRBJ2-7 NA TRBV30 NA TGTGCCTGGAGTGTACGGGCCGAGCGGACCCATTATACCCGATTTGCGTACTTC CAWSVRAERTHYTRFAYF
TRBJ1-1 NA TRBV7-8 NA TGTGCCAGCAGCCCCCAGCATTCAGGGAACACTGAAGCTTTCTTT CASSPQHSGNTEAFF
TRBJ2-3 TRBD2 TRBV19 NA TGTGCCAGCGGACTAGCGTCTGATACGCAGTATTTT CASGLASDTQYF
TRBJ2-1 TRBD1 TRBV5-6 few TGTGCCAGCACTGGGACAGTGTTTTACAATGAGCAGTTCTTC CASTGTVFYNEQFF
TRBJ2-5 TRBD1 TRBV5-6 NA TGTGCCAGCACCTCCGTCGGACAGGGGTCATGGGGGCAAGAGACCCAGTACTTC CASTSVGQGSWGQETQYF
TRBJ1-6 NA TRBV4-3 NA TGCGCCAGCAGCCAACTCACAGGGAGCTCCTATAATTCACCCCTCCACTTT CASSQLTGSSYNSPLHF
TRBJ1-1 TRBD1 TRBV19 once TGTGCCAGTAGTATAGTCGGGACAGCGAACACTGAAGCTTTCTTT CASSIVGTANTEAFF
TRBJ2-2 TRBD2 TRBV27 once TGTGCCAGCAGTTTACGAGCGGGAGGCGCCGGGGAGCTGTTTTTT CASSLRAGGAGELFF
TRBJ2-1 TRBD1 TRBV4-3 NA TGCGCCAGCAGCCAACTTGGGACAGGGGGTTTCTACAATGAGCAGTTCTTC CASSQLGTGGFYNEQFF
TRBJ2-2 NA TRBV2 NA TGTGCCAGCACCGTCGGGAGAGTAGACACCGGGGAGCTGTTTTTT CASTVGRVDTGELFF
TRBJ1-5 NA TRBV19 NA TGTGCCAGTAGTATGGAGGTAACACAGCCCCAGCATTTT CASSMEVTQPQHF
TRBJ2-3 TRBD1 TRBV6-6 NA TGTGCCAGCATCAAAGCCGGGCAGGGGGCAAGTACGCAGTATTTT CASIKAGQGASTQYF
TRBJ2-3 NA TRBV9 NA TGTGCCAGCAGCGTAGGTGTCAGGGATGCGTCAGATACGCAGTATTTT CASSVGVRDASDTQYF
TRBJ1-4 NA TRBV6-6 NA TGTGCCAGCAGTTATAGGTGGGGAGGCGAAAAACTGTTTTTT CASSYRWGGEKLFF
TRBJ2-2 TRBD2 TRBV7-2 NA TGTGCCAGCAGTTCCGGGACTAGCGGTACCGGGGAGCTGTTTTTT CASSSGTSGTGELFF